Following are 18 T cell receptor beta chains from one sample sequenced in a study of shared clonotypes between healthy human individuals. The table came from immunoSEQ multiplex PCR; TCRdb's copy has only in-frame clones and leaves some out. The sample comprises around 2.5 million clones, over 85% of which are singletons, and 0.36% rests with the top ten. Sequencing input: naive CD4+ T cells from PBMCs. Specified subset: CD45RA+ positively selected. These receptors originate from a man between 18 and 35 years old in good health. Some clones in this sample may be carry-over from other donors' samples.

The gene calls are TRBV2 and TRBJ2-5; D remains ambiguous. The CDR3 is 12 residues long. The V and J ends lost 2 bases and 7 bases respectively, with 8 bases between them. CDR1 SNHLY and CDR2 FYNNEI come from the germline V gene. The chain's CDR3 is CASSEPLGTQYF. The CDR3 coding sequence is TGTGCCAGCAGTGAACCCCTAGGGACCCAGTACTTC.

Remarks on this clone: This CDR3 is also generated by other DNA sequences in the sample. This CDR3 is CASSLGGVSYNEQFF. CDR3 coding DNA: TGTGCCAGCAGCCTAGGAGGGGTTTCATACAATGAGCAGTTCTTC. The V gene is TRBV7-2, the J gene TRBJ2-1; maybe TRBD2 (6 bases). Trimming removed 5 bases from V and 4 bases from J, with 15 bases in between. Germline CDR1 SGHTA, CDR2 FQGNSA. The CDR3 totals 15 residues. Together with reference TRBV7-2 and TRBJ2-1, the CDR3 gives the full variable domain: GAGVSQSPSNKVTEKGKDVELRCDPISGHTALYWYRQSLGQGLEFLIYFQGNSAPDKSGLPSDRFSAERTGGSVSTLTIQRTQQEDSAVYLCASSLGGVSYNEQFFGPGTRLTVL.

This chain uses TRBV19 with TRBJ1-5; D ambiguous. The germline CDR1 and CDR2 sequences are LNHDA and SQIVND (reference sequence). Trimming cost V 3 bases and J 7 bases, with 19 bases left between them. The CDR3 is 16 residues long. The CDR3 nucleotides read TGTGCCAGTAGTATCAATCTAGCGGGAGGTCGCCAGCCCCAGCATTTT. It encodes CASSINLAGGRQPQHF.

The chain recombines TRBV5-1 with TRBJ2-3; 11 bases agree with TRBD2. The J segment lost 6 bases and the V segment lost 5 bases, leaving 8 bases of the junction unmatched. There are 15 residues in the CDR3. Germline assignment: CDR1 SGHRS and CDR2 YFSETQ. CDR3 coding DNA: TGCGCCAGCAGAATACTAGCGGGAGAAACCGATACGCAGTATTTT. Translating gives CASRILAGETDTQYF.

This chain uses TRBV7-9 with TRBJ2-3, with a tentative D call TRBD2 (5 bases). V was cut by 7 bases and J by 0 bases, with 17 bases left in between. In germline, CDR1 is SEHNR, CDR2 FQNEAQ (reference sequence). CDR3 length: 16 amino acids. CDR3 amino acids: CASTHGVDFSTDTQYF. DNA for the CDR3: TGTGCCAGCACCCACGGGGTCGACTTTAGCACAGATACGCAGTATTTT.

The rearrangement joins TRBV5-1 to TRBJ1-3; D possibly corresponds to TRBD1 (6 bases). This CDR3 is 16 amino acids long. V lost 4 bases to trimming and J lost 1 base, with 15 bases between them. CDR1 is SGHRS, CDR2 YFSETQ, per germline. In DNA form, the CDR3 reads TGCGCCAGCAGCCCGCTATTACAGGGATCTGGAAACACCATATATTTT. Translated: CASSPLLQGSGNTIYF. Complete variable domain (other parts from reference TRBV5-1 and TRBJ1-3): KAGVTQTPRYLIKTRGQQVTLSCSPISGHRSVSWYQQTPGQGLQFLFEYFSETQRNKGNFPGRFSGRQFSNSRSEMNVSTLELGDSALYLCASSPLLQGSGNTIYFGEGSWLTVV.

The chain carries TRBV5-4 and TRBJ1-3; D might be TRBD1 (6 bases). The V end was cut by 3 bases, the J end by 2 bases, with 9 bases between. Germline loops: CDR1 SGHNT, CDR2 YYREEE (reference sequence). The CDR3 consists of 14 residues. CDR3 protein: CASSSGGPGNTIYF. The CDR3 DNA is TGTGCCAGCAGCTCCGGGGGGCCTGGAAACACCATATATTTT.

This rearrangement joins TRBV5-6 to TRBJ1-1, with 8 bases lining up with TRBD1. The V gene end was trimmed by 5 bases and the J gene end by 5 bases; junction bases not matched to a gene: 11. Looked up from germline, CDR1 is SGHDT and CDR2 is YYEEEE. CDR3 length: 15 amino acids. The CDR3 region is CASSNSGTGWTEAFF. CDR3 in DNA: TGTGCCAGCAGTAACTCCGGGACAGGATGGACTGAAGCTTTCTTT.

The gene calls are TRBV11-2 and TRBJ2-3; D might be TRBD1 or TRBD2, each matching 5 bases. From germline, CDR1 is SGHAT and CDR2 FQNNGV. Trimming shortened V by 2 bases and J by 2 bases, and 11 bases separated the two germline ends. The CDR3 consists of 15 residues. In nucleotides, the CDR3 is TGTGCCAGCAGCTTACGGGGCTTGATCACAGATACGCAGTATTTT. Translated: CASSLRGLITDTQYF.

The V and J genes are TRBV19 and TRBJ2-1; 10 bases map to TRBD1. Germline assignment: CDR1 LNHDA and CDR2 SQIVND (reference sequence). This CDR3 contains 15 residues. J gave up 8 bases and V 5 bases, and 9 bases lay outside the gene matches. The CDR3, as DNA: TGTGCCAGTAGTTCGACAGGGGGCAGATCTGATGAGCAGTTCTTC. Its protein is CASSSTGGRSDEQFF.

The genes are TRBV28 and TRBJ1-4, with 7 bases aligning to TRBD1. This CDR3 has 16 amino acids. With 2 bases clipped from V and 7 bases from J, the junction kept 10 bases outside the gene matches. CDR1 and CDR2 (germline): MDHEN, SYDVKM. The CDR3 spells CASSLGRGGAGEKLFF. The CDR3 DNA is TGTGCCAGCAGTTTAGGGAGAGGGGGCGCGGGTGAAAAACTGTTTTTT.

V gene TRBV4-1 combines with J gene TRBJ2-7, with 9 bases lining up with TRBD2. The length of the CDR3 is 15 residues. Germline V gives CDR1 MGHRA, CDR2 YSYEKL. V lost 1 base, J lost 6 bases, and 7 bases stayed unmatched. In nucleotides, the CDR3 is TGCGCCAGCAGCCAAGGAATTAGCGGGAGTGGCGAGCAGTACTTC. Encoded protein: CASSQGISGSGEQYF.

In its sample, this clone was seen a few times. The gene calls are TRBV4-2 and TRBJ1-1; TRBD1 matches 10 bases. The CDR3 totals 15 residues. J lost 5 bases, V lost 1 base, and 4 bases had no gene match. CDR1 LGHNA and CDR2 YNFKEQ come from the germline V gene. The CDR3 protein is CASSQGQGARTEAFF. The CDR3 DNA reads TGTGCCAGCAGCCAAGGACAGGGGGCGAGGACTGAAGCTTTCTTT.

V gene TRBV12-5 combines with J gene TRBJ1-2; D perhaps matches TRBD1 (6 bases). This CDR3 is built from 15 residues. CDR1 and CDR2 from the germline V gene are LGHNT and FRNRAP. Trimming took off 0 bases at V and 4 bases at J, with 12 bases between the two ends. The CDR3 DNA reads as TGTGCTAGTGGTTTGGTGGGACAACCTTTCTATGGCTACACCTTC. Translating gives CASGLVGQPFYGYTF.

The J gene is TRBJ1-5, the V gene TRBV28, with TRBD1 matching over 12 bases. Germline CDR1 is MDHEN and CDR2 is SYDVKM. V trimming: 9 bases; J trimming: 5 bases; junction bases outside the gene matches: 8. This CDR3 spans 15 amino acids. This CDR3 is CASFPGQGAYQPQHF. The CDR3 nucleotides are TGTGCCAGTTTTCCGGGACAGGGGGCCTATCAGCCCCAGCATTTT.

This chain joins TRBV7-7 and TRBJ2-1, with 11 bases matching TRBD1. The trim removed 5 bases at V and 8 bases at J, leaving 14 bases unmatched. CDR3 size: 17 residues. Germline assignment: CDR1 SSHAT and CDR2 FNYEAQ (reference sequence). CDR3 DNA: TGTGCCAGCAGCCGATTCCCGGGACAGGGGGGTTGGGATGAGCAGTTCTTC. It translates to CASSRFPGQGGWDEQFF.

This clone has a single count. The chain has TRBV27 and TRBJ1-3; TRBD1 might be the D (6 bases). The CDR3 loop spans 14 amino acids. The germline gives CDR1 MNHEY, CDR2 SMNVEV (reference sequence). V dropped 6 bases and J dropped 1 base, with 10 bases sitting between them. The CDR3 is CASRLTGSGNTIYF. In DNA, the CDR3 is TGTGCCAGCAGACTTACAGGGTCTGGAAACACCATATATTTT.

The genes are TRBV5-1 and TRBJ2-3, with TRBD2 matching over 16 bases. J gave up 1 base and V 2 bases, and 1 base lay outside the gene matches. This CDR3 spans 17 amino acids. Germline CDR1 SGHRS, CDR2 YFSETQ. CDR3 residues: CASSFGTSGRGTDTQYF. The CDR3 DNA sequence: TGCGCCAGCAGCTTCGGGACTAGCGGGAGGGGCACAGATACGCAGTATTTT.